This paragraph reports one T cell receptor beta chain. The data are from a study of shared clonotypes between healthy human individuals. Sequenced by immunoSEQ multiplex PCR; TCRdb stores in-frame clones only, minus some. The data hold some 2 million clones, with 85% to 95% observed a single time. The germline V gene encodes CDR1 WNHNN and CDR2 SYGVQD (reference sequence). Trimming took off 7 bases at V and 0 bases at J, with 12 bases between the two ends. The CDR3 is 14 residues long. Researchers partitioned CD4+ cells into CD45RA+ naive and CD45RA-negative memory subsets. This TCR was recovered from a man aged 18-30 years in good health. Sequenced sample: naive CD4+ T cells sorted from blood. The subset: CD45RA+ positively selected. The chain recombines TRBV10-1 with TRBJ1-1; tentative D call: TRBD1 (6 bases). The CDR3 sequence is CASTQGQLNTEAFF. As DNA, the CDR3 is TGCGCCAGCACCCAGGGGCAGTTGAACACTGAAGCTTTCTTT.